This TCR beta chain derives from a study of CD8 T cells in Susac syndrome. Random hexamers served to reverse transcribe roughly 0.45 to 1 ug RNA. TCRdb independently ran MiXCR on the immunoSEQ multiplex PCR reads; one entry per CDR3 protein. The sample lists 150,000 to 250,000 distinct CDR3 sequences; 90% to 95% were seen once. The CDR3 sequence is 13 residues long. The V gene's germline CDR1 is GTSNPN and CDR2 SVGIG (reference sequence). With 4 bases clipped from V and 4 bases from J, the junction kept 3 bases outside the gene matches. Sequencing of TCR beta was undertaken in CD8+ and CD4+ T cells derived from blood. Both CD4+ and CD8+ T cells were negatively isolated, and TEMRA cells underwent FACS enrichment.

The sequencing sample was made of CD4+ T cells from PBMCs. The sequence came from a human donor with multiple sclerosis. This chain uses TRBV30 with TRBJ2-3, with 9 bases identical to TRBD2. The CDR3 DNA follows: TGTGCCTGGACCCGCGGGGGGGCAGATACGCAGTATTTT. Translating gives CAWTRGGADTQYF.